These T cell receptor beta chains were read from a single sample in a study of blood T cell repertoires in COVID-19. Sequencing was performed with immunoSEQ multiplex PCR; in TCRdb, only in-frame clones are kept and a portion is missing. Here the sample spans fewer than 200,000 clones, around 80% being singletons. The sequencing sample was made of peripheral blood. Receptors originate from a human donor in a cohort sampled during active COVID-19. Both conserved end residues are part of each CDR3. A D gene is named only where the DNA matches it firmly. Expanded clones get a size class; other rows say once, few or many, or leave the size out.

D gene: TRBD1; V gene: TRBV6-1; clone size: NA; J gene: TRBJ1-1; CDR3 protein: CASSEYGTVAFF
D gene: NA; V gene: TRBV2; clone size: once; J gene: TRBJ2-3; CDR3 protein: CASSVDTSTDTQYF
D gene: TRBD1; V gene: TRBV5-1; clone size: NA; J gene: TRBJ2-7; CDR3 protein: CASSLPLRDRGNEQYF
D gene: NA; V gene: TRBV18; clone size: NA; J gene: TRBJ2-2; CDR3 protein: CASSPVTGELFF
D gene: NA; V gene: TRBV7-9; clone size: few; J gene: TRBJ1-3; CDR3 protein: CASSTNSGNTIYF
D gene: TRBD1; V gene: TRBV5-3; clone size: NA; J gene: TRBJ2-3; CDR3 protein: CARSSGQGVTPDTQYF
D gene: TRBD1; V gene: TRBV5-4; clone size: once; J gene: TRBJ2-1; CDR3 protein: CASSKGQSNEQFF
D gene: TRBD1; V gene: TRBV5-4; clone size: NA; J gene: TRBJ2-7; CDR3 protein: CASSLAQDPGQTRLEQYF
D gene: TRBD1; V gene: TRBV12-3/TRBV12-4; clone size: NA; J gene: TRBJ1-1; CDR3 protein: CASGDRRNTEAFF
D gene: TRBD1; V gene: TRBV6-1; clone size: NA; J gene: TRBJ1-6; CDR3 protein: CASSALRGLNNSPLHF
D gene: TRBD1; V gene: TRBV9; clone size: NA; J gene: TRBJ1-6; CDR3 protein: CASSPRQGHSPLHF
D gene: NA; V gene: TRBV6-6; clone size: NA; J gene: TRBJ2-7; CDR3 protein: CASSYSDGSSYEQYF
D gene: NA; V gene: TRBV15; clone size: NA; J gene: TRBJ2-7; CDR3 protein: CATSRVTQLDGKIISYEQYF
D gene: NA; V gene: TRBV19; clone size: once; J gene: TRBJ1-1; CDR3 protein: CASTYLYNVQGSGAFF
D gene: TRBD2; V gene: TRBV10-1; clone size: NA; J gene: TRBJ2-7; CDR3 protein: CASSELREGEQYF
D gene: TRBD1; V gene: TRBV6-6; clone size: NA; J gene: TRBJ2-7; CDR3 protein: CASSSLGTGNYEQYF
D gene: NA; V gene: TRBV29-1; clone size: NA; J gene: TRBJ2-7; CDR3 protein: CSVEDGVGYEQYF
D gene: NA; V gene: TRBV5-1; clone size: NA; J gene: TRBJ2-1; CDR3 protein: CASSLQLANEQFF
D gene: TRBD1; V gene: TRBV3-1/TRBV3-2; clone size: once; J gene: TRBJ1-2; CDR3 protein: CASSQQGAYGYTF
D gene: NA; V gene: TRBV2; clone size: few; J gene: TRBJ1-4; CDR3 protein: CASAGHTNEKLFF
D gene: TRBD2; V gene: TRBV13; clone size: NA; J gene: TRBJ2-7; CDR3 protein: CASSLRTSGDSYEQYF
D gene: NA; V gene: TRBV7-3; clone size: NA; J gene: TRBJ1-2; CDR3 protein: CASSLTAGGGSGYTF
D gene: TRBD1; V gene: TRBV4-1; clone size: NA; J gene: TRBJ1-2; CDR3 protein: CASSQVPGQGAFGYTF
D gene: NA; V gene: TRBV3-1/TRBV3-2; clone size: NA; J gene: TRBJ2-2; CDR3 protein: CASSQGTRGELFF
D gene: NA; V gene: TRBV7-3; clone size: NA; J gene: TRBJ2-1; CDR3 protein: CASSQDPEDEQFF
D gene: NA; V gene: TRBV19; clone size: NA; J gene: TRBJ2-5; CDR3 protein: CASSIDFRGEYQETQYF
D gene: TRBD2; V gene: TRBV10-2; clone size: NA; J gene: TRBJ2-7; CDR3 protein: CASIGLAGGPYEQYF
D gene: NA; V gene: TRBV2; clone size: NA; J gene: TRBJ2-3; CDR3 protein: CASSAGVDGADTQYF
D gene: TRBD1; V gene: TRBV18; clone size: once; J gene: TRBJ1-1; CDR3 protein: CASSEQGAKTEAFF
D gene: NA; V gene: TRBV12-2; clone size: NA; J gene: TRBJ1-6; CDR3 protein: CASRPGEYPLFRYNSPLHF
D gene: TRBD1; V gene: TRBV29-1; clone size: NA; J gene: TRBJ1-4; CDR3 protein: CTSPMGDREKLFF
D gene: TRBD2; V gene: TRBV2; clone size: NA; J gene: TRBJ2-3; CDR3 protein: CASSKLLAGTDTQYF
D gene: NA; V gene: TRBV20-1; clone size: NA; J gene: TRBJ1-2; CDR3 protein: CSARGTHGYTF